One sample yielded the 10 T cell receptor beta chains listed below, sequenced in a study of T cell changes during pregnancy in multiple sclerosis. This table comes from immunoSEQ multiplex PCR, and its TCRdb copy is limited to in-frame clones, with some not included. The sample records approximately 13,000 clones, 75% to 90% being singletons. The material was CD8+ T cells from peripheral blood mononuclear cells, obtained after pregnancy. The receptors were sampled from a female donor in good health, enrolled as a control in a pregnancy study.

The gene calls are TRBV7-3 and TRBJ2-1, with D perhaps TRBD1 (6 bases). V dropped 5 bases and J dropped 4 bases, with 18 bases sitting between them. The CDR3 runs 16 residues. Germline V lookup: CDR1 SGHTA, CDR2 FQGTGA. The CDR3 nucleotides read TGTGCCAGCAGCGTAAAGCGGCCGGACAGATACAATGAGCAGTTCTTC. It specifies CASSVKRPDRYNEQFF. Full variable domain (missing parts from reference TRBV7-3 and TRBJ2-1): GAGVSQTPSNKVTEKGKYVELRCDPISGHTALYWYRQSLGQGPEFLIYFQGTGAADDSGLPNDRFFAVRPEGSVSTLKIQRTERGDSAVYLCASSVKRPDRYNEQFFGPGTRLTVL.

This clone came up a few times. The chain recombines TRBV5-6 with TRBJ1-4; 7 bases map to TRBD1. The V segment lost 4 bases and the J segment 8 bases; nucleotides outside the gene matches: 11. This CDR3 contains 15 residues. The germline gives CDR1 SGHDT, CDR2 YYEEEE. DNA for the CDR3: TGTGCCAGCAGCACAGCCGGAGGGGGCGGCGAAAAACTGTTTTTT. Translating gives CASSTAGGGGEKLFF. Variable domain in full (rest from reference TRBV5-6 and TRBJ1-4): DAGVTQSPTHLIKTRGQQVTLRCSPKSGHDTVSWYQQALGQGPQFIFQYYEEEERQRGNFPDRFSGHQFPNYSSELNVNALLLGDSALYLCASSTAGGGGEKLFFGSGTQLSVL.

The J gene is TRBJ2-7, the V gene TRBV5-1; TRBD2 is a possible D gene (6 bases). Germline-derived CDR1 and CDR2 are SGHRS and YFSETQ. Trimming pared 1 base from V and 4 bases from J, leaving 15 bases between. The CDR3 runs to 15 residues. In nucleotides, the CDR3 is TGCGCCAGCAGCTTGTATGGCAGGGCGGGATACGAGCAGTACTTC. Translated, it gives CASSLYGRAGYEQYF.

V is TRBV27 and J is TRBJ1-4; the D is unclear. V was pared by 5 bases and J by 8 bases, with 15 bases between. The germline gives CDR1 MNHEY, CDR2 SMNVEV (reference sequence). The CDR3 runs to 14 residues. This CDR3 is CASSPLGRGEKLFF. The CDR3 DNA reads TGTGCCAGCAGTCCCCTGGGCAGAGGGGAAAAACTGTTTTTT.

J is TRBJ2-7 and V is TRBV4-1; D is unresolved. Germline V gene sequence: CDR1 MGHRA, CDR2 YSYEKL. V gave up 1 base and J gave up 2 bases, with 9 bases separating them. CDR3 length: 14 amino acids. CDR3 region: CASSQGLETYEQYF. The CDR3 DNA reads TGCGCCAGCAGCCAAGGGCTCGAAACCTACGAGCAGTACTTC.

In this sample, this clone turned up a few times. The chain is built from TRBV9 and TRBJ1-4; maybe TRBD1 (5 bases). V was clipped by 2 bases and J by 5 bases, with 13 bases between them. Germline assignment: CDR1 SGDLS and CDR2 YYNGEE. This CDR3 has 15 amino acids. CDR3 loop: CASSVREGRNEKLFF. As DNA, the CDR3 is TGTGCCAGCAGCGTTAGGGAGGGGAGAAATGAAAAACTGTTTTTT.

The chain recombines TRBV9 with TRBJ2-3, with 10 bases matching TRBD2. Germline V gene sequence: CDR1 SGDLS, CDR2 YYNGEE. CDR3 length equals 16 residues. V shed 0 bases, J shed 3 bases, and the junction held 4 bases outside the gene matches. The CDR3 DNA reads TGTGCCAGCAGCGTAGGGGCTAGCGGGGGTACAGATACGCAGTATTTT. It yields the protein CASSVGASGGTDTQYF.

The chain joins TRBV11-2 to TRBJ2-3; 10 nucleotides match TRBD2. Germline V gene lookup returns CDR1 SGHAT and CDR2 FQNNGV. V lost 1 base and J lost 4; bases outside the gene matches: 8. The CDR3 sequence is 17 residues long. CDR3 loop: CASSLVGWGTSADTQYF. In nucleotides, the CDR3 is TGTGCCAGCAGCTTAGTCGGGTGGGGGACTAGCGCAGATACGCAGTATTTT.

The chain carries TRBV4-2 and TRBJ1-4, with D maybe TRBD1 (5 bases). Trimming cost V 0 bases and J 7 bases, with 12 bases left between them. CDR1 is LGHNA, CDR2 YNFKEQ, per germline. The CDR3 sequence is 15 residues long. DNA of the CDR3: TGTGCCAGCAGCCAAGAACGGGGGACCCTTGAAAAACTGTTTTTT. Protein sequence: CASSQERGTLEKLFF.

The chain carries TRBV5-8 and TRBJ2-7, with unresolved D. From germline, CDR1 is SGHTS and CDR2 YDEGEE. The CDR3 loop spans 15 amino acids. The ends were cut back, 0 bases at V and 0 bases at J, with 10 bases in the middle. The CDR3 protein is CASSLVLSLSYEQYF. The CDR3 bases are TGTGCCAGCAGCTTGGTACTCTCCCTCTCCTACGAGCAGTACTTC.